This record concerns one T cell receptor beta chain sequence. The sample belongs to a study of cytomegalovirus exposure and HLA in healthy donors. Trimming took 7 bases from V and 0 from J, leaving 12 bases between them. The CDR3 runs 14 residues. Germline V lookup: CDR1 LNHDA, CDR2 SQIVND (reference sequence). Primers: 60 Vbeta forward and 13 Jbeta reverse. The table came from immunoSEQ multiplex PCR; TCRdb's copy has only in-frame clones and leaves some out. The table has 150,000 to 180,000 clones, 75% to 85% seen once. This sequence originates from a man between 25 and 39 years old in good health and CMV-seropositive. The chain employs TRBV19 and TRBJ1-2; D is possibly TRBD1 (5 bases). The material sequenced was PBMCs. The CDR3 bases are TGTGCCAGTAAGAAGGACAATTCTAACTATGGCTACACCTTC. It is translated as CASKKDNSNYGYTF.